The 21 T cell receptor beta chains below were found in one sample sequenced in a study of shared clonotypes between healthy human individuals. Clones were read by immunoSEQ multiplex PCR, and TCRdb kept only the in-frame ones, dropping some. Among roughly 2.5 million clones listed, roughly 92% were seen once. The material sequenced was naive CD4+ T cells sorted from blood. This sample's subset: CD45RA+ positively selected. The origin of the receptors is a man younger than 35 in good health.

The gene calls are TRBV7-9 and TRBJ2-7, with 8 bases lining up with TRBD1. The length of the CDR3 is 16 residues. After removal of 4 bases from V and 4 bases from J, the junction contained 12 bases not matched to a gene. Germline CDR1 reads SEHNR; CDR2 reads FQNEAQ (reference sequence). The CDR3 reads CASSSPEHTGGYEQYF. DNA for the CDR3: TGTGCCAGCAGCTCCCCCGAACATACAGGGGGTTACGAGCAGTACTTC.

CDR3: CASSDRTGQTEKLFF. The CDR3 DNA reads TGTGCCAGCAGCGACCGGACAGGGCAGACTGAAAAACTGTTTTTT. This chain joins TRBV2 and TRBJ1-4; 8 bases are a match to TRBD1. CDR1 and CDR2 from the germline V gene are SNHLY and FYNNEI. V lost 6 bases and J lost 7; bases outside the gene matches: 10. The CDR3 has 15 amino acids.

The chain links TRBV4-1 to TRBJ2-7; 9 bases align to TRBD1. This CDR3 has 14 amino acids. Trimming cost V 4 bases and J 6 bases; bases outside gene matches: 7. CDR1 and CDR2 (germline): MGHRA, YSYEKL. CDR3 loop: CASSPGQGVGEQYF. The DNA for the CDR3 is TGCGCCAGCAGCCCGGGACAGGGAGTGGGCGAGCAGTACTTC.

This chain connects TRBV5-4 to TRBJ2-7, with D perhaps given as TRBD1 or TRBD2 (5 bases each). This CDR3 region has 13 residues. V was clipped by 2 bases and J by 7 bases, with 13 bases between them. Germline CDR1 reads SGHNT; CDR2 reads YYREEE (reference sequence). CDR3 loop: CASSFFGTGEQYF. CDR3 DNA: TGTGCCAGCAGCTTCTTTGGGACCGGGGAGCAGTACTTC.

This rearrangement joins TRBV28 to TRBJ2-1; the match to TRBD2 covers 11 bases. The V and J ends lost 4 bases and 5 bases, in that order; junction bases with no gene match: 4. This CDR3 region has 15 residues. Germline CDR1 MDHEN, CDR2 SYDVKM. CDR3 residues: CASSSPSGGNNEQFF. CDR3 bases: TGTGCCAGCAGTTCCCCTAGCGGGGGGAACAATGAGCAGTTCTTC.

The chain uses TRBV11-3 and TRBJ2-3; no reliable D call. The CDR3 loop spans 13 amino acids. Germline V gene data show CDR1 as SGHNT and CDR2 as YENEEA. The germline V and J ends were trimmed by 4 bases and 0 bases, with 5 bases remaining between them. CDR3 region: CASSSTSTDTQYF. CDR3 nucleotides: TGTGCCAGCAGCTCCACTAGCACAGATACGCAGTATTTT.

The rearrangement joins TRBV9 to TRBJ1-1, with D unclear. The germline CDR1 and CDR2 sequences are SGDLS and YYNGEE. The ends were cut back, 2 bases at V and 6 bases at J, with 11 bases in the middle. The CDR3 spans 13 residues. In DNA, the CDR3 is TGTGCCAGCAGCGTTGGGGTTAATTCTGAAGCTTTCTTT. It encodes CASSVGVNSEAFF.

This chain joins TRBV10-3 and TRBJ1-3; D unclear. The CDR3 has 15 amino acids. V was shortened by 10 bases and J by 4 bases, with 20 bases between the two germline ends. Germline V gives CDR1 ENHRY, CDR2 SYGVKD. In DNA form, the CDR3 reads TGTGCCACCATGTTTGGGGTGGCGTCGGGAAACACCATATATTTT. Its translation is CATMFGVASGNTIYF.

The rearrangement joins TRBV7-2 to TRBJ2-2; D gene unclear. Germline CDR1 SGHTA, CDR2 FQGNSA. Trimming pared 1 base from V and 0 bases from J, leaving 9 bases between. This CDR3 region has 16 residues. As DNA, the CDR3 is TGTGCCAGCAGCTTAGTGGCGTTTTCGAACACCGGGGAGCTGTTTTTT. The encoded protein is CASSLVAFSNTGELFF.

This rearrangement joins TRBV19 to TRBJ1-5, with 7 bases matching TRBD1. The CDR3 length is 13 residues. V trimming: 7 bases; J trimming: 7 bases; junction bases outside the gene matches: 7. CDR1 and CDR2 (germline): LNHDA, SQIVND (reference sequence). For the CDR3, the DNA is TGTGCCAGTAACCCAACAGGGGTGCAGCCCCAGCATTTT. Translated, it gives CASNPTGVQPQHF.

This chain links TRBV7-2 with TRBJ2-3, with D maybe TRBD2 (6 bases). This CDR3 region has 15 residues. Germline CDR1 SGHTA, CDR2 FQGNSA. V was cut by 5 bases and J by 5 bases, with 17 bases left in between. CDR3 loop: CASSRLAPQGDTQYF. CDR3 coding DNA: TGTGCCAGCAGCCGGCTAGCGCCCCAGGGAGATACGCAGTATTTT. The full variable domain, completed using reference TRBV7-2 and TRBJ2-3, is GAGVSQSPSNKVTEKGKDVELRCDPISGHTALYWYRQSLGQGLEFLIYFQGNSAPDKSGLPSDRFSAERTGGSVSTLTIQRTQQEDSAVYLCASSRLAPQGDTQYFGPGTRLTVL.

The J gene is TRBJ1-4, the V gene TRBV19; no clear D. Germline V gene lookup returns CDR1 LNHDA and CDR2 SQIVND (reference sequence). The CDR3 length is 14 residues. The V end was cut by 3 bases, the J end by 7 bases, with 12 bases between. Here the CDR3 DNA reads TGTGCCAGTAGTATCAGAGCAGAGTCTGAAAAACTGTTTTTT. This translates into CASSIRAESEKLFF.

The chain combines TRBV10-2 with TRBJ1-1; D is uncertain. V lost 4 bases and J 1 base, leaving 10 bases between the germline ends. Per germline, CDR1 WSHSY and CDR2 SAAADI. There are 14 residues in the CDR3. The CDR3: CASSAQDGNTEAFF. The CDR3 region has the DNA TGCGCCAGCAGTGCCCAGGACGGGAACACTGAAGCTTTCTTT.

As for this clone: The sample holds other DNA sequences that translate to the same CDR3. The chain joins TRBV30 to TRBJ1-2; unclear D gene. V dropped 0 bases and J dropped 5 bases, with 4 bases sitting between them. Germline lookup yields CDR1 GTSNPN and CDR2 SVGIG (reference sequence). The CDR3 length is 11 residues. The CDR3 reads CAWSVEYGYTF. CDR3 nucleotide sequence: TGTGCCTGGAGTGTTGAGTATGGCTACACCTTC.

The rearrangement links TRBV4-3 to TRBJ2-2; unclear D gene. The CDR3 has 14 residues. Between the trimmed V and J ends, which lost 0 bases and 4 bases, there was a span of 6 bases. Per germline, CDR1 LGHNA and CDR2 YSLEER. The DNA of the CDR3 is TGCGCCAGCAGCCAAGATCCGGCCACCGGGGAGCTGTTTTTT. This translates into CASSQDPATGELFF.

The V call is TRBV27, the J call TRBJ2-7; TRBD2 might be the D (5 bases). V was trimmed by 3 bases and J by 2 bases, leaving 17 bases between them. There are 16 residues in the CDR3. The germline V gene encodes CDR1 MNHEY and CDR2 SMNVEV (reference sequence). The CDR3 DNA reads as TGTGCCAGCAGTTTGAGCGGACTCCTAAGCCCCTACGAGCAGTACTTC. Its translation: CASSLSGLLSPYEQYF.

This clone occurred a few times. This chain links TRBV9 with TRBJ2-7; 10 nucleotides align to TRBD2. The CDR3 runs 15 residues. J lost 1 base, V lost 3 bases, and 4 bases had no gene match. CDR1 is SGDLS and CDR2 is YYNGEE in the germline V gene. CDR3 amino acids: CASSAGLALSYEQYF. CDR3 sequence (DNA): TGTGCCAGCAGCGCGGGACTAGCGCTATCCTACGAGCAGTACTTC.

This chain's CDR3 is CASSLQGTLVSYNEQFF. DNA of the CDR3: TGCGCCAGCAGCTTGCAGGGGACACTAGTCAGTTACAATGAGCAGTTCTTC. The J gene is TRBJ2-1, the V gene TRBV5-1, with a tentative D call TRBD1 (6 bases). The CDR3 has 17 residues. Germline V gives CDR1 SGHRS, CDR2 YFSETQ. Between the trimmed V and J ends, which lost 1 base and 4 bases, there was a span of 18 bases.

The rearrangement uses TRBV27 and TRBJ2-2; TRBD2 agrees at 8 bases. The germline V gene encodes CDR1 MNHEY and CDR2 SMNVEV (reference sequence). This CDR3 region has 18 residues. Trimming removed 0 bases from V and 2 bases from J; junction bases left unmatched: 8. The CDR3, as DNA: TGTGCCAGCAGTTTATCTTTTCCGACTAGCGAAAACACCGGGGAGCTGTTTTTT. Protein: CASSLSFPTSENTGELFF.

The chain combines TRBV27 with TRBJ2-7; D not resolved. Germline lookup yields CDR1 MNHEY and CDR2 SMNVEV (reference sequence). Trimming took off 10 bases at V and 4 bases at J, with 17 bases between the two ends. There are 13 residues in the CDR3. Here the CDR3 reads CATRKGGSYEQYF. In DNA, the CDR3 is TGTGCCACCCGAAAGGGTGGGTCATACGAGCAGTACTTC.

The J gene is TRBJ2-3, the V gene TRBV6-6; D is unresolved. The CDR3 covers 11 residues. Germline V gene sequence: CDR1 MNHNY, CDR2 SVGAGI (reference sequence). V gave up 5 bases and J gave up 4 bases, with 4 bases separating them. CDR3 nucleotides: TGTGCCAGCAGTGTCTCAGATACGCAGTATTTT. This translates into CASSVSDTQYF.